Below, 25 T cell receptor beta chains from the same sample are listed, as sequenced in a study of cytomegalovirus exposure and HLA in healthy donors. The table came from immunoSEQ multiplex PCR; TCRdb's copy has only in-frame clones and leaves some out. This sample has about 150,000 clones, with around nine tenths found just once. The sequencing input was PBMCs. Every receptor here comes from a woman in her late teens or twenties in good health and CMV-seropositive.

The V and J genes are TRBV4-3 and TRBJ2-1; 15 bases map to TRBD2. The CDR3 is made up of 19 amino acids. In germline, CDR1 is LGHNA, CDR2 YSLEER. With 0 bases clipped from V and 10 bases from J, the junction kept 13 bases outside the gene matches. Written as DNA, the CDR3 is TGCGCCAGCAGCCAAGATCTCAGGACTAGCGGGAGGGCCCCGTGGGAGCAGTTCTTC. This gives the protein CASSQDLRTSGRAPWEQFF.

The chain has TRBV5-8 and TRBJ2-2; 7 bases are shared with TRBD1. CDR1 and CDR2 from the germline V gene are SGHTS and YDEGEE. CDR3 length equals 14 residues. Trimming at V came to 0 bases and at J to 4 bases, leaving 0 bases not matched to a gene. CDR3 region: CASSLAGGTGELFF. The CDR3 DNA reads as TGTGCCAGCAGCTTGGCAGGGGGCACCGGGGAGCTGTTTTTT.

DNA for the CDR3: TGTGCCAGCACCCTAGGCTCGGGACAGGGCGAGGGGGTGAGCTACAATGAGCAGTTCTTC. Protein sequence: CASTLGSGQGEGVSYNEQFF. The J gene is TRBJ2-1, the V gene TRBV7-8; 9 positions match TRBD1. Losses at the gene ends were 7 bases for V and 3 bases for J; bases not matched to a gene: 22. The germline gives CDR1 SGHVS, CDR2 FQNEAQ. The length of the CDR3 is 20 residues.

The genes are TRBV27 and TRBJ1-1; 9 nucleotides match TRBD1. The germline V gene has CDR1 MNHEY and CDR2 SMNVEV (reference sequence). The J segment lost 0 bases and the V segment lost 5 bases, leaving 7 bases of the junction unmatched. This CDR3 contains 16 residues. The CDR3 spells CASSPGQGSMNTEAFF. The CDR3 DNA sequence: TGTGCCAGCAGTCCTGGACAGGGGTCGATGAACACTGAAGCTTTCTTT.

The chain is built from TRBV6-5 and TRBJ2-2; D remains ambiguous. The CDR3 is made up of 13 amino acids. Trimming shortened V by 10 bases and J by 4 bases, and 13 bases separated the two germline ends. CDR1 is MNHEY, CDR2 SVGAGI, per germline. The CDR3 sequence: CATQAIGTGELFF. CDR3 in DNA: TGTGCCACTCAGGCAATAGGCACCGGGGAGCTGTTTTTT.

The rearrangement uses TRBV9 and TRBJ1-2, with 8 positions matching TRBD1. The CDR3 length is 13 residues. The V gene end was trimmed by 4 bases and the J gene end by 6 bases; junction bases not matched to a gene: 5. Germline CDR1 reads SGDLS; CDR2 reads YYNGEE. The CDR3 reads CASSLGQEDGYTF. Written as DNA, the CDR3 is TGTGCCAGCAGCCTGGGACAGGAGGATGGCTACACCTTC.

The chain recombines TRBV11-2 with TRBJ2-1; 7 bases match TRBD2. This CDR3 spans 14 amino acids. J was trimmed by 4 bases and V by 8 bases; bases with no gene match: 8. Per the germline V gene, CDR1 is SGHAT and CDR2 is FQNNGV. Here the CDR3 DNA reads TGTGCCAGCCGGGGCGGGAGAAGATACAATGAGCAGTTCTTC. This translates into CASRGGRRYNEQFF.

V and J are TRBV6-4 and TRBJ2-7; D ambiguous. This CDR3 region has 13 residues. The germline V gene encodes CDR1 MRHNA and CDR2 SNTAGT. V was clipped by 0 bases and J by 3 bases, with 6 bases between them. CDR3 sequence: CASSDSHGYEQYF. In DNA form, the CDR3 reads TGTGCCAGCAGTGACTCTCACGGCTACGAGCAGTACTTC.

This chain uses TRBV7-9 with TRBJ1-4; 9 bases line up with TRBD1. J was trimmed by 5 bases and V by 6 bases; bases with no gene match: 4. Germline CDR1 reads SEHNR; CDR2 reads FQNEAQ (reference sequence). This CDR3 comprises 14 residues. CDR3 residues: CASSRQGVNEKLFF. The CDR3 DNA follows: TGTGCCAGCAGTAGACAGGGGGTAAATGAAAAACTGTTTTTT.

This clone has only one observation. CDR3 DNA: TGCGCCAGCAGCTCCCAAATACCGGGACTAGCAGCCGGGGAGCTGTTTTTT. Its protein product is CASSSQIPGLAAGELFF. The rearrangement uses TRBV5-1 and TRBJ2-2; 9 bases match TRBD2. The CDR3 is 17 amino acids. CDR1 SGHRS and CDR2 YFSETQ come from the germline V gene. The ends lost 3 bases at V and 6 bases at J; junction bases unmatched: 12.

This clone occurred a few times. In the same sample, other DNA sequences code for this CDR3. This chain links TRBV9 with TRBJ2-1, with 15 bases fitting TRBD2. The CDR3 spans 20 residues. Germline CDR1 reads SGDLS; CDR2 reads YYNGEE. Germline trimming cut 2 bases from V and 0 bases from J; bases unmatched to any gene: 9. The CDR3 bases are TGTGCCAGCAGCGTCACCCCCGGGACTAGCGGGGGGAGCTCCTACAATGAGCAGTTCTTC. Protein: CASSVTPGTSGGSSYNEQFF.

The J gene is TRBJ2-7, the V gene TRBV11-2; D perhaps matches TRBD1 (6 bases). V was pared by 4 bases and J by 3 bases, with 19 bases between. This CDR3 contains 16 residues. Germline V gene lookup returns CDR1 SGHAT and CDR2 FQNNGV. CDR3 loop: CASSSIKYTDSYEQYF. The CDR3 DNA reads TGTGCCAGCAGCTCGATTAAATACACGGACAGCTACGAGCAGTACTTC.

The chain has TRBV5-1 and TRBJ2-7; D is perhaps TRBD2 (5 bases). With 4 bases removed from V and 3 bases from J, the gap between germline ends came to 17 bases. The CDR3 is 15 amino acids. Germline CDR1 and CDR2: SGHRS and YFSETQ. The CDR3 DNA sequence: TGCGCCAGCAGCCCCACGGACTGGTCCAACTACGAGCAGTACTTC. Encoded protein: CASSPTDWSNYEQYF.

This rearrangement joins TRBV19 to TRBJ1-4; D is uncertain. The germline V gene encodes CDR1 LNHDA and CDR2 SQIVND (reference sequence). With 0 bases removed from V and 5 bases from J, the gap between germline ends came to 10 bases. The CDR3 is made up of 15 amino acids. CDR3 coding DNA: TGTGCCAGTAGTATAGAAAGTCGGCGGAATGAAAAACTGTTTTTT. The encoded protein is CASSIESRRNEKLFF.

The gene calls are TRBV29-1 and TRBJ2-3; possibly TRBD1 for D (5 bases). The CDR3 is 15 amino acids. V was cut by 5 bases and J by 0 bases, with 15 bases left in between. Germline CDR1 is SQVTM and CDR2 is ANQGSEA. The CDR3 DNA is TGCAGCGTTCTGGGGCAGACGCCTAGCACAGATACGCAGTATTTT. As protein: CSVLGQTPSTDTQYF.

The genes are TRBV7-9 and TRBJ2-3, with 10 bases lining up with TRBD2. CDR3 length: 14 amino acids. CDR1 and CDR2 (germline): SEHNR, FQNEAQ (reference sequence). Trimming removed 5 bases from V and 7 bases from J; junction bases left unmatched: 6. CDR3 sequence: CASSLASGSYTQYF. The DNA for the CDR3 is TGTGCCAGCAGCCTGGCTAGCGGGAGCTATACGCAGTATTTT.

The V call is TRBV19, the J call TRBJ2-2; maybe TRBD2 (6 bases). Trimming removed 3 bases at V and 5 bases at J, with 19 bases between. CDR3 length: 17 residues. Germline assignment: CDR1 LNHDA and CDR2 SQIVND (reference sequence). The CDR3 loop reads CASSMRSGGVNTGELFF. DNA for the CDR3: TGTGCCAGTAGTATGAGAAGTGGCGGGGTAAATACCGGGGAGCTGTTTTTT.

The gene calls are TRBV5-5 and TRBJ1-1, with 7 bases that match TRBD1. Losses at the gene ends were 2 bases for V and 13 bases for J; bases not matched to a gene: 14. Per the germline V gene, CDR1 is SGHKS and CDR2 is YYEKEE (reference sequence). The CDR3 sequence is 14 residues long. This CDR3 is CASSLVPQGRRVFF. CDR3 in DNA: TGTGCCAGCAGCTTAGTACCACAGGGGAGGAGGGTTTTCTTT.

This chain uses TRBV6-1 with TRBJ1-3; TRBD1 matches at 7 bases. The CDR3 covers 19 residues. Germline CDR1 is MNHNS and CDR2 is SASEGT. With 1 base clipped from V and 0 bases from J, the junction kept 12 bases outside the gene matches. CDR3 in amino acids: CASSEVRQGDYSSGNTIYF. For the CDR3, the DNA is TGTGCCAGCAGTGAAGTTCGGCAGGGGGATTACTCCTCTGGAAACACCATATATTTT.

V usage is TRBV6-6 and J usage is TRBJ2-2; D is undetermined. The CDR3 is made up of 12 amino acids. V shed 7 bases and J shed 3 bases, with 6 bases lying between them. Germline V gives CDR1 MNHNY, CDR2 SVGAGI (reference sequence). CDR3 protein: CASNRDTGELFF. In DNA, the CDR3 is TGTGCCAGCAACCGGGACACCGGGGAGCTGTTTTTT.

This chain uses TRBV27 with TRBJ2-1, with 12 nucleotides matching TRBD1. Germline V CDR1 and CDR2: MNHEY, SMNVEV (reference sequence). The CDR3 is made up of 15 amino acids. Trimming at V came to 6 bases and at J to 8 bases, leaving 8 bases not matched to a gene. This CDR3 reads CASRDRDRGPDEQFF. The CDR3 nucleotides are TGTGCCAGCAGGGACCGGGACAGGGGGCCAGATGAGCAGTTCTTC.

This chain uses TRBV2 with TRBJ2-7; 9 bases are shared with TRBD1. The V gene's germline CDR1 is SNHLY and CDR2 FYNNEI. V trimming: 2 bases; J trimming: 12 bases; junction bases outside the gene matches: 8. This CDR3 spans 13 amino acids. CDR3 nucleotide sequence: TGTGCCAGCAGTGAAAAAACAGGGGGCGTTCGGTACTTC. Translating gives CASSEKTGGVRYF.

The genes are TRBV13 and TRBJ1-1; possibly TRBD1 for D (6 bases). Deletions cut 5 bases from V and 5 bases from J, with 15 bases between. Germline V gene lookup returns CDR1 PRHDT and CDR2 FYEKMQ (reference sequence). There are 14 residues in the CDR3. CDR3 nucleotides: TGTGCCAGCAGCAAGCCAGACAGGACTACTGAAGCTTTCTTT. Translation gives CASSKPDRTTEAFF. Complete variable domain (other parts from reference TRBV13 and TRBJ1-1): AAGVIQSPRHLIKEKRETATLKCYPIPRHDTVYWYQQGPGQDPQFLISFYEKMQSDKGSIPDRFSAQQFSDYHSELNMSSLELGDSALYFCASSKPDRTTEAFFGQGTRLTVV.

This chain joins TRBV9 and TRBJ2-7, with TRBD1 as a possible D gene (5 bases). V was pared by 0 bases and J by 5 bases, with 6 bases between. The germline gives CDR1 SGDLS, CDR2 YYNGEE. CDR3 length equals 12 residues. The DNA for the CDR3 is TGTGCCAGCAGCGTAGAAGGGGACGAGCAGTACTTC. Amino acid sequence: CASSVEGDEQYF.

This chain links TRBV19 with TRBJ1-5; D gene ambiguous. CDR3 size: 15 residues. The germline V gene has CDR1 LNHDA and CDR2 SQIVND (reference sequence). Trimming took 3 bases from V and 7 from J, leaving 16 bases between them. The CDR3 is CASSIGVASGQPQHF. DNA of the CDR3: TGTGCCAGTAGTATTGGGGTGGCCTCGGGGCAGCCCCAGCATTTT.